Each of the 5 T cell receptor beta chains below was sequenced from the same sample in a study of cytomegalovirus exposure and HLA in healthy donors. The primer mix had 60 Vbeta and 13 Jbeta primers. Measured with immunoSEQ multiplex PCR; TCRdb has only the in-frame clones, and not every one. The sample records around 150,000 clones, roughly 77% being singletons. Specimen: PBMCs. The receptors stem from a woman in her thirties or forties in good health and CMV-seropositive.

This chain uses TRBV6-5 with TRBJ1-1; D perhaps matches TRBD1 (5 bases). The CDR3 is made up of 16 amino acids. V was pared by 2 bases and J by 4 bases, with 17 bases between. Germline V CDR1 and CDR2: MNHEY, SVGAGI. CDR3 sequence reads: CASSYGEAGESTEAFF. The CDR3 DNA follows: TGTGCCAGCAGTTACGGGGAAGCGGGGGAAAGCACTGAAGCTTTCTTT.

This chain connects TRBV30 to TRBJ2-5, with D possibly TRBD1 on 6 matching bases. Germline loops: CDR1 GTSNPN, CDR2 SVGIG (reference sequence). Trimming took off 0 bases at V and 3 bases at J, with 11 bases between the two ends. The length of the CDR3 is 14 residues. The CDR3 sequence: CAWSVWTVEETQYF. The DNA for the CDR3 is TGTGCCTGGAGTGTCTGGACAGTGGAAGAGACCCAGTACTTC.

The chain carries TRBV9 and TRBJ2-1; 7 nucleotides match TRBD2. The CDR3 consists of 15 residues. From germline, CDR1 is SGDLS and CDR2 YYNGEE. Trimming removed 5 bases from V and 6 bases from J; junction bases left unmatched: 11. CDR3 region: CASSRGGSLLNEQFF. As DNA, the CDR3 is TGTGCCAGCAGTAGGGGCGGGAGTCTTCTCAATGAGCAGTTCTTC. Together with reference TRBV9 and TRBJ2-1, the CDR3 gives the full variable domain: DSGVTQTPKHLITATGQRVTLRCSPRSGDLSVYWYQQSLDQGLQFLIQYYNGEERAKGNILERFSAQQFPDLHSELNLSSLELGDSALYFCASSRGGSLLNEQFFGPGTRLTVL.

In its sample, this clone was seen a few times. The chain carries TRBV11-3 and TRBJ2-7; weak D call: TRBD2 (6 bases). The CDR3 runs to 13 residues. V was shortened by 8 bases and J by 2 bases, with 13 bases between the two germline ends. CDR1 is SGHNT and CDR2 is YENEEA in the germline V gene. The CDR3 nucleotides are TGTGCCAGCGCGGGACGGCAAACCTACGAGCAGTACTTC. Its translation is CASAGRQTYEQYF.

V usage is TRBV29-1 and J usage is TRBJ1-1; 10 bases align to TRBD1. The CDR3 is 12 residues long. With V trimmed by 7 bases and J by 5 bases, 4 bases remained unmatched. Germline V gene data show CDR1 as SQVTM and CDR2 as ANQGSEA. The CDR3 sequence is CSAGQGRTEAFF. The CDR3 DNA is TGCAGCGCGGGACAGGGGAGGACTGAAGCTTTCTTT.